One and the same sample provided the 19 T cell receptor beta chains below, sequenced in a study of response to subunit inactivated influenza vaccine. TCRdb ran MiXCR on the RT-PCR reads and lists one entry per CDR3 protein. The sample has hundreds of thousands of distinct CDR3 sequences; 15% to 19% are singletons. Sequences were derived from PBMCs from blood, sampled 11 to 12 days after vaccination. These receptors came from a man between 50 and 59 years old who received an inactivated influenza vaccine.

The chain has TRBV20-1 and TRBJ1-5, with 10 bases that match TRBD1. This CDR3 spans 15 amino acids. Unmatched junction bases numbered 6, after V lost 2 bases and J lost 5 bases. In germline, CDR1 is DFQATT, CDR2 SNEGSKA (reference sequence). The CDR3 DNA reads TGCAGTGCTAGAAGGGGGACAGGGGTTCATCAGCCCCAGCATTTT. Residues: CSARRGTGVHQPQHF.

J is TRBJ1-1 and V is TRBV6-5, with 7 bases matching TRBD1. V was pared by 4 bases and J by 1 base, with 6 bases of the junction left unmatched. The CDR3 has 15 residues. Per germline, CDR1 MNHEY and CDR2 SVGAGI. The CDR3 DNA sequence: TGTGCCAGCAGTTTCGACAGGGTGGGGAACACTGAAGCTTTCTTT. Translation gives CASSFDRVGNTEAFF.

This clonotype was counted between two and nine times. The V call is TRBV24-1, the J call TRBJ2-4, with D possibly being TRBD2 (5 bases). The CDR3 has 13 amino acids. Germline lookup yields CDR1 KGHDR and CDR2 SFDVKD. V was clipped by 3 bases and J by 5 bases, with 7 bases between them. DNA for the CDR3: TGTGCCACCAGTGATCGGGAAGAAAACATTCAGTACTTC. It yields the protein CATSDREENIQYF.

The genes are TRBV5-1 and TRBJ2-3, with D possibly being TRBD1 (5 bases). With 6 bases removed from V and 4 bases from J, the gap between germline ends came to 15 bases. CDR1 is SGHRS and CDR2 is YFSETQ in the germline V gene. This CDR3 spans 14 amino acids. CDR3 loop: CASTRQGRADTQYF. DNA of the CDR3: TGCGCCAGCACGCGTCAGGGAAGAGCAGATACGCAGTATTTT.

This clonotype was counted between two and nine times. The chain carries TRBV27 and TRBJ1-5, with 8 bases fitting TRBD1. The CDR3 sequence is 15 residues long. Germline CDR1 is MNHEY and CDR2 is SMNVEV (reference sequence). J lost 6 bases, V lost 6 bases, and 10 bases had no gene match. As DNA, the CDR3 is TGTGCCAGCAGCCCAGCAGGACAGGGATTTCAGCCCCAGCATTTT. Translation: CASSPAGQGFQPQHF.

The rearrangement uses TRBV7-9 and TRBJ1-2; TRBD1 aligns across 12 bases. The V gene's germline CDR1 is SEHNR and CDR2 FQNEAQ (reference sequence). J was trimmed by 6 bases and V by 6 bases; bases with no gene match: 8. The CDR3 runs to 15 residues. Written as DNA, the CDR3 is TGTGCCAGCAGTCGAACCGGGACAGGGGGCGATGGCTACACCTTC. This sequence encodes CASSRTGTGGDGYTF.

This clonotype showed up just a few times. This chain connects TRBV12-3 or TRBV12-4 to TRBJ2-6; no definite D call. CDR3 length: 14 residues. The V end was cut by 3 bases, the J end by 9 bases, with 12 bases between. The CDR3 DNA sequence: TGTGCCAGCAGTTTGCAAGGTTTCGGCAACGTCCTGACTTTC. Amino acid sequence: CASSLQGFGNVLTF.

This clonotype has more than one count but fewer than ten. This sequence joins TRBV7-9 and TRBJ2-1; D remains ambiguous. CDR1 and CDR2 from the germline V gene are SEHNR and FQNEAQ (reference sequence). V lost 5 bases, J lost 11 bases, and 10 bases lay in between. The CDR3 is made up of 11 amino acids. The CDR3 region is CASSALKQQFF. In DNA form, the CDR3 reads TGTGCCAGCAGCGCCCTGAAGCAGCAGTTCTTC.

This clonotype was observed at least ten times. The chain employs TRBV5-6 and TRBJ1-4; D possibly corresponds to TRBD1 (5 bases). V lost 2 bases to trimming and J lost 5 bases, with 10 bases between them. This CDR3 region has 14 residues. Germline values: CDR1 SGHDT, CDR2 YYEEEE. The CDR3 DNA reads TGTGCCAGCAGCTTCGGGCAGGGAAATGAAAAACTGTTTTTT. It specifies CASSFGQGNEKLFF. Supplemented by reference TRBV5-6 and TRBJ1-4, the full variable domain reads DAGVTQSPTHLIKTRGQQVTLRCSPKSGHDTVSWYQQALGQGPQFIFQYYEEEERQRGNFPDRFSGHQFPNYSSELNVNALLLGDSALYLCASSFGQGNEKLFFGSGTQLSVL.

CDR3 DNA: TGTGCCAGCAGTTACCGGAGCGGGACCGTGACGTATACGCAGTATTTT. Translated, it gives CASSYRSGTVTYTQYF. The J gene is TRBJ2-3, the V gene TRBV6-2 or TRBV6-3; TRBD2 matches 7 bases. The CDR3 covers 16 residues. Germline assignment: CDR1 MNHEY and CDR2 SVGEGT. With V trimmed by 2 bases and J by 7 bases, 12 bases remained unmatched.

This clonotype has just a few counts. The V gene is TRBV7-2, the J gene TRBJ1-1; weak D call: TRBD1 (6 bases). V was clipped by 4 bases and J by 4 bases, with 19 bases between them. There are 16 residues in the CDR3. CDR1 is SGHTA and CDR2 is FQGNSA in the germline V gene. The CDR3 DNA follows: TGTGCCAGCAGCTCGAGCGGTGTAGGGGGGAGCACTGAAGCTTTCTTT. It codes for CASSSSGVGGSTEAFF.

The chain recombines TRBV7-9 with TRBJ2-7; 10 bases match TRBD2. The junction had 13 bases not matched to a gene; V was cut back by 5 bases and J by 3 bases. Germline CDR1 SEHNR, CDR2 FQNEAQ (reference sequence). The CDR3 runs 17 residues. CDR3 nucleotides: TGTGCCAGCAGCCTCTCTGGAAGGACTAGCGGACTCTACGAGCAGTACTTC. It translates to CASSLSGRTSGLYEQYF.

This clonotype was observed a few times. The chain is built from TRBV12-3 or TRBV12-4 and TRBJ2-1, with 12 bases aligning to TRBD2. Trimming took 6 bases from V and 9 from J; bases not matched to a gene: 12. The CDR3 is made up of 16 amino acids. This chain's CDR3 is CASSPGLAGLGGEQFF. In DNA form, the CDR3 reads TGTGCCAGCAGCCCTGGACTAGCGGGACTCGGAGGTGAGCAGTTCTTC.

J is TRBJ2-1 and V is TRBV12-3 or TRBV12-4; D is perhaps TRBD2 (5 bases). The CDR3 extends over 15 amino acids. Between the trimmed V and J ends, which lost 5 bases and 0 bases, there was a span of 11 bases. The CDR3 DNA follows: TGTGCCAGCAGTGGGTCCCGGGACTCCTACAATGAGCAGTTCTTC. Its translation: CASSGSRDSYNEQFF.

The table lists this clonotype with a few counts. The chain combines TRBV20-1 with TRBJ2-3; the D gene could be TRBD1 or TRBD2 (5 bases each). The germline V and J ends were trimmed by 3 bases and 0 bases, with 10 bases remaining between them. This CDR3 contains 14 residues. The germline CDR1 and CDR2 sequences are DFQATT and SNEGSKA (reference sequence). The CDR3 DNA reads TGCAGTGCTAGTAAGGGACCTAGCACAGATACGCAGTATTTT. Its protein is CSASKGPSTDTQYF.

This clonotype was counted between two and nine times. This rearrangement joins TRBV5-6 to TRBJ1-1, with D uncertain. V lost 5 bases and J lost 3, with 14 bases in between. Per germline, CDR1 SGHDT and CDR2 YYEEEE. The CDR3 loop spans 14 amino acids. The CDR3 sequence is CASSGGFTDTEAFF. The CDR3 nucleotides read TGTGCCAGCAGTGGAGGTTTTACGGACACTGAAGCTTTCTTT.

The gene calls are TRBV20-1 and TRBJ2-1, with TRBD1 identical over 8 bases. Germline loops: CDR1 DFQATT, CDR2 SNEGSKA (reference sequence). The V segment lost 3 bases and the J segment 5 bases; nucleotides outside the gene matches: 12. This CDR3 spans 16 amino acids. The CDR3 is CSARKTGAALNNEQFF. The CDR3 DNA reads TGCAGTGCTAGGAAGACAGGGGCTGCCCTTAACAATGAGCAGTTCTTC.

This clonotype came up once. CDR3 amino acids: CASSFVVDNEQFF. The CDR3 DNA reads TGTGCCAGCAGCTTTGTGGTCGACAATGAGCAGTTCTTC. J is TRBJ2-1 and V is TRBV5-4; D is unresolved. Trimming took 2 bases from V and 5 from J, leaving 8 bases between them. Looked up from germline, CDR1 is SGHNT and CDR2 is YYREEE (reference sequence). The CDR3 loop spans 13 amino acids.

The gene calls are TRBV24-1 and TRBJ2-7; 8 positions match TRBD1. Germline trimming cut 1 base from V and 1 base from J; bases unmatched to any gene: 5. The CDR3 contains 16 residues. Per the germline V gene, CDR1 is KGHDR and CDR2 is SFDVKD. CDR3 bases: TGTGCCACCAGTGATTTCCGGACAGGGCGTTCCTACGAGCAGTACTTC. This encodes CATSDFRTGRSYEQYF.